This T cell receptor beta chain originates from a study of CD8 T cells in Susac syndrome. The RNA input was about 0.5 to 1 ug, and it was reverse transcribed with random hexamers. In TCRdb, the immunoSEQ multiplex PCR reads were re-called with MiXCR into one record per CDR3 protein. The table has about 180,000 distinct CDR3 sequences, approximately 95% seen once; the top ten hold around 0.09%. CDR3 length: 15 residues. V was trimmed by 1 base and J by 4 bases, leaving 16 bases between them. Germline values: CDR1 DFQATT, CDR2 SNEGSKA (reference sequence). Only one count was recorded for this clonotype.

The chain joins TRBV20-1 to TRBJ1-2; possibly TRBD1 for D (5 bases). The source material was CD4+ T cells from PBMCs. The TCR originated in a human donor with multiple sclerosis. The CDR3 region has the DNA TGCAGTGCTAGAGTACCCCTGGGGGGGGGCTATGGCTACACCTTC. It specifies CSARVPLGGGYGYTF.